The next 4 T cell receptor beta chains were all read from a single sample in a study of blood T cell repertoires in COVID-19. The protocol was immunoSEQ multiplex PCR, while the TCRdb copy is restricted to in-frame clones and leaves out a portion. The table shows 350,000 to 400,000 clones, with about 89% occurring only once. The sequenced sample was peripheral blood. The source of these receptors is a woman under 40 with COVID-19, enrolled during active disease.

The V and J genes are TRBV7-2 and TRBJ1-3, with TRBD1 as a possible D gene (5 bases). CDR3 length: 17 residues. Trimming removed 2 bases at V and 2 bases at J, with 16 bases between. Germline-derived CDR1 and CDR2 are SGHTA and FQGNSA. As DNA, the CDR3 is TGTGCCAGCAGCTTATCATTCGGGGGAGAAACTGGAAACACCATATATTTT. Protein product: CASSLSFGGETGNTIYF.

CDR3 DNA: TGTGCCACCACCGAGGAGCGACTCCCCAGCTCCTACAATGAGCAGTTCTTC. Protein product: CATTEERLPSSYNEQFF. The chain carries TRBV15 and TRBJ2-1; D unclear. Per germline, CDR1 LNHNV and CDR2 YYDKDF (reference sequence). V was cut by 7 bases and J by 0 bases, with 19 bases left in between. The CDR3 runs to 17 residues.

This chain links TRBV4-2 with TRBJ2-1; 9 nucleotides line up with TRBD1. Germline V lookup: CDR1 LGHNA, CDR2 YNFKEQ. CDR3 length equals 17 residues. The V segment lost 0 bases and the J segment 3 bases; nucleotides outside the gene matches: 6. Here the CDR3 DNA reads TGTGCCAGCAGCCAAGATCCCCCGGGACAGGGCTACAATGAGCAGTTCTTC. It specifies CASSQDPPGQGYNEQFF.

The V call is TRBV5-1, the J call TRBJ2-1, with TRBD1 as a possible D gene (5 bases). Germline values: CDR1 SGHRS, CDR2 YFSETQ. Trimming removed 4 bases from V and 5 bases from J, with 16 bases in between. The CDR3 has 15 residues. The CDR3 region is CASSPYVDSHNEQFF. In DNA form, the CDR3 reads TGCGCCAGCAGCCCCTACGTAGACAGCCACAATGAGCAGTTCTTC.